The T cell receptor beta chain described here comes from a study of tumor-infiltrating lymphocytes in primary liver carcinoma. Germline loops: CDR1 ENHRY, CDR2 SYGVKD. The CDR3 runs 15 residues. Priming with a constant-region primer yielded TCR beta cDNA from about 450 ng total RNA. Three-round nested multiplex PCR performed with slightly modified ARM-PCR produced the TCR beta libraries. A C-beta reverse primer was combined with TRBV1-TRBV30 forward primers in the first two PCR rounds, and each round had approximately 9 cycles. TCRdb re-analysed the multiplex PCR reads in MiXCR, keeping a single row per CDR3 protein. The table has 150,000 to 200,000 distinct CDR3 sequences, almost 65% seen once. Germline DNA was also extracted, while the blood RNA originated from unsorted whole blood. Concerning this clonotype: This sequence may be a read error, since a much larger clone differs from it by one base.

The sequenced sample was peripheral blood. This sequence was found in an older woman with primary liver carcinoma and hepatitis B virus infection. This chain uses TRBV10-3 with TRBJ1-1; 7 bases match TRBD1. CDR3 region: CAITRGTAMNTESFF. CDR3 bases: TGTGCCATCACGAGAGGGACAGCTATGAACACTGAATCTTTCTTT.